This passage covers 20 T cell receptor beta chains from one sample sequenced in a study of shared clonotypes between healthy human individuals. Repertoires were generated with immunoSEQ multiplex PCR, while TCRdb's copy carries only in-frame clones and drops some. The sample shows about 2.4 million clones, 93% of them seen only once. Material: naive CD4+ T cells from PBMCs. The subset: CD45RA+ positively selected. All receptors come from a man aged 18-30 years in good health. Some clones in this sample may be carry-over from other donors' samples.

This chain links TRBV18 with TRBJ2-2; 11 bases are a match to TRBD2. The germline CDR1 and CDR2 sequences are KGHSH and LQKENI. The CDR3 extends over 15 amino acids. Germline trimming cut 6 bases from V and 1 base from J; bases unmatched to any gene: 1. CDR3 sequence reads: CASSLAGGNTGELFF. CDR3 sequence (DNA): TGTGCCAGCTCGCTAGCGGGAGGGAACACCGGGGAGCTGTTTTTT.

This chain joins TRBV14 and TRBJ2-2; TRBD1 matches at 9 bases. The CDR3 is made up of 16 amino acids. The V gene end was trimmed by 2 bases and the J gene end by 4 bases; junction bases not matched to a gene: 5. The germline V gene encodes CDR1 SGHDN and CDR2 FVKESK. CDR3 coding DNA: TGTGCCAGCAGCCAATGGACAGGGGAGGTCACCGGGGAGCTGTTTTTT. Its protein is CASSQWTGEVTGELFF.

The chain couples TRBV14 to TRBJ2-1; 7 nucleotides agree with TRBD2. The CDR3 spans 17 residues. CDR1 SGHDN and CDR2 FVKESK come from the germline V gene. Trimming at V came to 0 bases and at J to 3 bases, leaving 8 bases not matched to a gene. CDR3 nucleotides: TGTGCCAGCAGCCAAGATCGGCGGGGGTTAGGCTACAATGAGCAGTTCTTC. Translation: CASSQDRRGLGYNEQFF.

The chain carries TRBV19 and TRBJ2-7; 9 bases match TRBD1. Trimming took 5 bases from V and 6 from J; bases not matched to a gene: 8. Germline CDR1 and CDR2: LNHDA and SQIVND (reference sequence). This CDR3 is 14 amino acids long. CDR3: CASSPGQGMREQYF. CDR3 nucleotide sequence: TGTGCCAGTAGTCCGGGACAGGGAATGCGCGAGCAGTACTTC.

The chain joins TRBV29-1 to TRBJ2-7; D may be TRBD2 (8 bases). The CDR3 loop spans 13 amino acids. With 3 bases removed from V and 5 bases from J, the gap between germline ends came to 14 bases. The V gene's germline CDR1 is SQVTM and CDR2 ANQGSEA. CDR3 residues: CSVETGGTDEQYF. CDR3 nucleotides: TGCAGCGTTGAGACGGGAGGGACAGACGAGCAGTACTTC.

Remarks on this clone: This sample includes further DNA sequences coding for the same CDR3. The chain links TRBV28 to TRBJ2-7; no clear D. With 5 bases removed from V and 3 bases from J, the gap between germline ends came to 5 bases. Germline lookup yields CDR1 MDHEN and CDR2 SYDVKM. This CDR3 is built from 11 residues. The CDR3 bases are TGTGCCAGCAGTATCGGCTACGAGCAGTACTTC. Translation: CASSIGYEQYF.

The chain links TRBV27 to TRBJ2-1; tentatively, D is TRBD2 (5 bases). Germline V gives CDR1 MNHEY, CDR2 SMNVEV (reference sequence). The CDR3 is 16 amino acids. V lost 3 bases to trimming and J lost 0 bases, with 12 bases between them. The CDR3 sequence: CASSFLARSSYNEQFF. Written as DNA, the CDR3 is TGTGCCAGCAGTTTTTTAGCGAGAAGCTCCTACAATGAGCAGTTCTTC.

The table lists this clone with a few counts. The chain links TRBV7-9 to TRBJ1-2; no definite D call. The germline gives CDR1 SEHNR, CDR2 FQNEAQ (reference sequence). V was cut by 4 bases and J by 8 bases, with 14 bases left in between. This CDR3 is 13 amino acids long. The CDR3 loop is CASSWPTVGGYTF. DNA for the CDR3: TGTGCCAGCAGCTGGCCGACCGTGGGGGGCTACACCTTC.

In regard to this clone: This sample includes further DNA sequences coding for the same CDR3. The chain is built from TRBV2 and TRBJ1-5; TRBD1 matches 9 bases. The germline V gene has CDR1 SNHLY and CDR2 FYNNEI. The trim removed 3 bases at V and 2 bases at J, leaving 2 bases unmatched. The CDR3 is made up of 15 amino acids. The CDR3 DNA reads as TGTGCCAGCAGTGAGGACAGGGGCGGCAATCAGCCCCAGCATTTT. It translates to CASSEDRGGNQPQHF.

A word on this clone: The sample contains more than one DNA sequence encoding this CDR3. This sequence joins TRBV2 and TRBJ1-5; 10 nucleotides match TRBD1. Germline V gene lookup returns CDR1 SNHLY and CDR2 FYNNEI. This CDR3 spans 13 amino acids. The ends lost 6 bases at V and 5 bases at J; junction bases unmatched: 1. The CDR3 loop reads CASRDRGDQPQHF. The CDR3 nucleotides are TGTGCCAGCAGGGACAGGGGGGATCAGCCCCAGCATTTT.

The rearrangement joins TRBV7-2 to TRBJ2-7, with 9 bases matching TRBD1. After removal of 5 bases from V and 2 bases from J, the junction contained 4 bases not matched to a gene. This CDR3 contains 14 residues. Germline V gene data show CDR1 as SGHTA and CDR2 as FQGNSA. The CDR3 region is CASSKDRGTYEQYF. Written as DNA, the CDR3 is TGTGCCAGCAGCAAGGACAGGGGCACCTACGAGCAGTACTTC.

The chain combines TRBV19 with TRBJ2-5; TRBD2 agrees at 7 bases. The junction had 13 bases not matched to a gene; V was cut back by 5 bases and J by 4 bases. CDR1 is LNHDA and CDR2 is SQIVND in the germline V gene (reference sequence). CDR3 length: 16 residues. The CDR3 reads CASSHGSGPGRETQYF. The DNA of the CDR3 is TGTGCCAGTAGTCATGGTAGCGGGCCGGGTAGAGAGACCCAGTACTTC.

The CDR3 is CASSQVSATDTQYF. The CDR3, as DNA: TGTGCCAGCAGTCAGGTTAGCGCCACAGATACGCAGTATTTT. The chain employs TRBV2 and TRBJ2-3; weak D call: TRBD2 (5 bases). With 5 bases removed from V and 2 bases from J, the gap between germline ends came to 11 bases. Germline V gene sequence: CDR1 SNHLY, CDR2 FYNNEI. There are 14 residues in the CDR3.

The CDR3 spells CASSLAHEQYF. The CDR3 DNA follows: TGTGCCAGCAGCTTGGCCCACGAGCAGTACTTC. The chain employs TRBV5-4 and TRBJ2-7; no clear D gene. With 0 bases removed from V and 5 bases from J, the gap between germline ends came to 3 bases. There are 11 residues in the CDR3. Germline values: CDR1 SGHNT, CDR2 YYREEE (reference sequence). The variable domain in full, with the rest retrieved from reference TRBV5-4 and TRBJ2-7, is ETGVTQSPTHLIKTRGQQVTLRCSSQSGHNTVSWYQQALGQGPQFIFQYYREEENGRGNFPPRFSGLQFPNYSSELNVNALELDDSALYLCASSLAHEQYFGPGTRLTVT.

As concerns this clone: The same CDR3 arises from other DNA sequences in this sample as well. V and J are TRBV28 and TRBJ1-1; D gene ambiguous. This CDR3 region has 11 residues. Germline V lookup: CDR1 MDHEN, CDR2 SYDVKM. V dropped 8 bases and J dropped 6 bases, with 10 bases sitting between them. The CDR3 DNA reads as TGTGCCAGCTCCATAAGGTCTGAAGCTTTCTTT. This sequence encodes CASSIRSEAFF.

This clone appeared once. This chain connects TRBV27 to TRBJ1-2; TRBD1 agrees at 10 bases. The CDR3 runs 16 residues. Germline V gene lookup returns CDR1 MNHEY and CDR2 SMNVEV (reference sequence). V was pared by 5 bases and J by 3 bases, with 9 bases of the junction left unmatched. This CDR3 is CASSKRQGARDYGYTF. CDR3 DNA: TGTGCCAGCAGTAAAAGACAGGGGGCGAGGGACTATGGCTACACCTTC.

The chain has TRBV27 and TRBJ2-5; 7 positions match TRBD1. CDR1 is MNHEY and CDR2 is SMNVEV in the germline V gene (reference sequence). The CDR3 loop spans 16 amino acids. With 5 bases clipped from V and 5 bases from J, the junction kept 14 bases outside the gene matches. This chain's CDR3 is CASSPGTDRVRETQYF. The CDR3 DNA reads TGTGCCAGCAGTCCCGGGACAGATAGAGTCCGGGAGACCCAGTACTTC.

The genes are TRBV5-1 and TRBJ2-1, with D possibly matching TRBD2 (5 bases). The V end was cut by 4 bases, the J end by 2 bases, with 16 bases between. Germline CDR1 is SGHRS and CDR2 is YFSETQ. There are 16 residues in the CDR3. CDR3 DNA: TGCGCCAGCAGCAAGGGCGGCGGAGGAACCTACAATGAGCAGTTCTTC. Amino acids: CASSKGGGGTYNEQFF. Drawing the rest from reference TRBV5-1 and TRBJ2-1, the complete variable domain is KAGVTQTPRYLIKTRGQQVTLSCSPISGHRSVSWYQQTPGQGLQFLFEYFSETQRNKGNFPGRFSGRQFSNSRSEMNVSTLELGDSALYLCASSKGGGGTYNEQFFGPGTRLTVL.

Here the CDR3 reads CASSLVVGERRYEQYF. In DNA form, the CDR3 reads TGCGCCAGCAGCTTGGTGGTTGGGGAGAGGCGCTACGAGCAGTACTTC. This chain connects TRBV5-1 to TRBJ2-7, with D perhaps TRBD2 (5 bases). V was clipped by 0 bases and J by 3 bases, with 16 bases between them. Germline CDR1 is SGHRS and CDR2 is YFSETQ. The CDR3 runs 16 residues.

This sequence joins TRBV5-1 and TRBJ2-1; D possibly corresponds to TRBD2 (5 bases). The ends were cut back, 4 bases at V and 5 bases at J, with 13 bases in the middle. The V gene's germline CDR1 is SGHRS and CDR2 YFSETQ. The CDR3 is 14 amino acids. CDR3 protein: CASSVGGLNNEQFF. CDR3 coding DNA: TGCGCCAGCAGCGTTGGAGGCCTAAACAATGAGCAGTTCTTC.